This passage covers 2 T cell receptor beta chains from one sample sequenced in a study of technical replicates of blood from a handful of donors (dated by TCRdb to between 2016 and 2019). The method was the immunoSEQ multiplex PCR assay. TCRdb holds this immuneACCESS table with in-frame rearrangements only. Some clones are missing; in checked studies, unresolved V genes explain under half, and the rest has no known cause. The sample table shows tens of thousands of clones, and around 94% are seen once. Approximately 0.25% of the sample rests with the top ten. Sample: T cells isolated from PBMCs. The source of these receptors is a human donor in good health.

V and J are TRBV29-1 and TRBJ1-1; 7 bases map to TRBD1. J was trimmed by 5 bases and V by 4 bases; bases with no gene match: 7. Germline CDR1 and CDR2: SQVTM and ANQGSEA. The CDR3 has 13 residues. CDR3: CSVVRGARTEAFF. The DNA of the CDR3 is TGCAGCGTTGTCAGGGGGGCGAGAACTGAAGCTTTCTTT.

A single count supports this clone. The J gene is TRBJ2-3, the V gene TRBV5-5; D gene unclear. Trimming cost V 2 bases and J 3 bases, with 7 bases left between them. This CDR3 is 13 amino acids long. CDR1 is SGHKS, CDR2 YYEKEE, per germline (reference sequence). This chain's CDR3 is CASSFQITDTQYF. CDR3 DNA sequence: TGTGCCAGCAGCTTCCAGATAACAGATACGCAGTATTTT.